This passage covers 26 T cell receptor beta chains from one sample sequenced in a study of T cell changes during pregnancy in multiple sclerosis. Here immunoSEQ multiplex PCR was the method, and the copy in TCRdb shows in-frame clones only, minus some. The data hold some 60,000 clones, with about nine tenths observed a single time. The sequences come from CD4+ T cells from peripheral blood mononuclear cells, collected in the first trimester of pregnancy. The receptors were gathered from a female donor with multiple sclerosis, enrolled in a pregnancy study.

This clone was detected only once. V usage is TRBV7-8 and J usage is TRBJ2-7, with TRBD1 matching over 12 bases. The J segment lost 7 bases and the V segment lost 3 bases, leaving 4 bases of the junction unmatched. CDR3 length equals 14 residues. The germline V gene has CDR1 SGHVS and CDR2 FQNEAQ. The DNA of the CDR3 is TGTGCCAGCAGCTTCGGGACAGGGGGCCGGGAGCAGTACTTC. As protein: CASSFGTGGREQYF.

The chain is built from TRBV9 and TRBJ2-1; D unclear. V was cut by 6 bases and J by 4 bases, with 11 bases left in between. Germline CDR1 SGDLS, CDR2 YYNGEE. The CDR3 has 13 residues. CDR3 protein: CASNRNEYNEQFF. The CDR3 nucleotides are TGTGCCAGCAACCGTAACGAGTACAATGAGCAGTTCTTC.

J is TRBJ1-1 and V is TRBV10-3, with D possibly being TRBD1 (5 bases). The CDR3 is 15 amino acids. The V and J ends lost 5 bases and 0 bases respectively, with 13 bases between them. Germline CDR1 is ENHRY and CDR2 is SYGVKD. DNA for the CDR3: TGTGCCATCAGTCCGGGGGGTATGGTGAACACTGAAGCTTTCTTT. It codes for CAISPGGMVNTEAFF.

The rearrangement uses TRBV18 and TRBJ1-2; D unresolved. The CDR3 spans 11 residues. Trimming cost V 5 bases and J 5 bases, with 6 bases left between them. Germline CDR1 is KGHSH and CDR2 is LQKENI. The CDR3 reads CASSADYGYTF. CDR3 DNA: TGTGCCAGCTCAGCAGATTATGGCTACACCTTC.

The chain recombines TRBV6-5 with TRBJ2-2, with D possibly TRBD2 on 5 matching bases. The CDR3 loop spans 14 amino acids. CDR1 is MNHEY, CDR2 SVGAGI, per germline. V lost 6 bases and J 7 bases, leaving 15 bases between the germline ends. The CDR3 DNA sequence: TGTGCCAGCAGAAAGGGCTACGAGGGCGGGGAGCTGTTTTTT. Amino acids: CASRKGYEGGELFF.

The chain combines TRBV7-2 with TRBJ2-2; D possibly corresponds to TRBD2 (6 bases). Per the germline V gene, CDR1 is SGHTA and CDR2 is FQGNSA. This CDR3 has 15 amino acids. Trimming removed 5 bases from V and 4 bases from J, with 14 bases in between. CDR3: CASSRVLAGTGELFF. CDR3 sequence (DNA): TGTGCCAGCAGCCGCGTACTAGCTGGCACCGGGGAGCTGTTTTTT.

The chain uses TRBV10-3 and TRBJ1-1, with D possibly matching TRBD1 (5 bases). V was pared by 3 bases and J by 3 bases, with 11 bases between. Per the germline V gene, CDR1 is ENHRY and CDR2 is SYGVKD. The length of the CDR3 is 14 residues. CDR3 region: CAISEGGAHTEAFF. The DNA for the CDR3 is TGTGCCATCAGTGAAGGAGGGGCCCACACTGAAGCTTTCTTT.

The chain joins TRBV11-1 to TRBJ1-5; D gene ambiguous. V was pared by 3 bases and J by 3 bases, with 9 bases between. The CDR3 spans 14 residues. The V gene's germline CDR1 is SGHAT and CDR2 FQDESV (reference sequence). The CDR3: CASSFEGPNQPQHF. The CDR3 DNA reads as TGTGCCAGCAGCTTCGAGGGTCCCAATCAGCCCCAGCATTTT.

The V call is TRBV7-2, the J call TRBJ1-6, with 12 bases fitting TRBD1. Germline V gene lookup returns CDR1 SGHTA and CDR2 FQGNSA. This CDR3 has 17 residues. With 5 bases clipped from V and 7 bases from J, the junction kept 9 bases outside the gene matches. The CDR3 loop reads CASSVSGTGGWNSPLHF. As DNA, the CDR3 is TGTGCCAGCAGCGTATCCGGGACAGGGGGCTGGAATTCACCCCTCCACTTT.

The rearrangement links TRBV27 to TRBJ1-1; maybe TRBD1 (5 bases). Germline V gene data show CDR1 as MNHEY and CDR2 as SMNVEV (reference sequence). Trimming took 2 bases from V and 4 from J, leaving 14 bases between them. The CDR3 covers 15 residues. The DNA of the CDR3 is TGTGCCAGCAGTTTAACGGGGGGGGAACCCACTGAAGCTTTCTTT. As protein: CASSLTGGEPTEAFF.

The count of this clone is one. CDR3 nucleotides: TGTGCCAGCAGTCCACGGACAGGGGGTGAAAAACTGTTTTTT. Translation gives CASSPRTGGEKLFF. The genes are TRBV6-5 and TRBJ1-4; 10 bases agree with TRBD1. Germline CDR1 MNHEY, CDR2 SVGAGI. The CDR3 covers 14 residues. With V trimmed by 5 bases and J by 7 bases, 4 bases remained unmatched.

The chain employs TRBV9 and TRBJ1-6; 9 positions match TRBD1. The CDR3 covers 16 residues. After removal of 0 bases from V and 6 bases from J, the junction contained 4 bases not matched to a gene. Germline CDR1 reads SGDLS; CDR2 reads YYNGEE. The chain's CDR3 is CASSVGGTGINSPLHF. CDR3 DNA: TGTGCCAGCAGCGTAGGCGGGACAGGGATTAATTCACCCCTCCACTTT. The full variable domain, with the rest looked up from reference TRBV9 and TRBJ1-6, is DSGVTQTPKHLITATGQRVTLRCSPRSGDLSVYWYQQSLDQGLQFLIQYYNGEERAKGNILERFSAQQFPDLHSELNLSSLELGDSALYFCASSVGGTGINSPLHFGNGTRLTVT.

The chain has TRBV7-2 and TRBJ2-1, with 13 bases that match TRBD2. The junction had 2 bases not matched to a gene; V was cut back by 3 bases and J by 0 bases. Germline CDR1 reads SGHTA; CDR2 reads FQGNSA. The CDR3 totals 17 residues. The CDR3 region is CASSFGTSGASYNEQFF. The CDR3 nucleotides are TGTGCCAGCAGCTTTGGGACTAGCGGGGCCTCCTACAATGAGCAGTTCTTC.

The V call is TRBV18, the J call TRBJ1-1; no firm D call. This CDR3 region has 15 residues. The V gene's germline CDR1 is KGHSH and CDR2 LQKENI. V was cut by 1 base and J by 5 bases, with 14 bases left in between. In DNA form, the CDR3 reads TGTGCCAGCTCACCACTGCGGTTACGGGATACTGAAGCTTTCTTT. Its protein is CASSPLRLRDTEAFF.

The genes are TRBV18 and TRBJ2-5; D call uncertain. Germline V lookup: CDR1 KGHSH, CDR2 LQKENI. V lost 4 bases to trimming and J lost 4 bases, with 22 bases between them. This CDR3 region has 17 residues. The CDR3: CASSQSPTVPVRETQYF. As DNA, the CDR3 is TGTGCCAGCTCACAAAGCCCCACGGTCCCGGTACGAGAGACCCAGTACTTC.

This clone is classed as large. At one boundary the junction diverges from the germline segment, which might be a read error. This chain joins TRBV2 and TRBJ1-4, with 9 bases fitting TRBD1. The CDR3 runs to 12 residues. Germline CDR1 is SNHLY and CDR2 is FYNNEI. The CDR3 region is CASGRQGEISHF. The CDR3 DNA is TGTGCCAGCGGGCGACAGGGGGAAATCTCCCACTTT.

The rearrangement joins TRBV7-2 to TRBJ1-4; 7 nucleotides match TRBD1. V lost 1 base and J lost 5; bases outside the gene matches: 7. Looked up from germline, CDR1 is SGHTA and CDR2 is FQGNSA. The CDR3 has 16 residues. For the CDR3, the DNA is TGTGCCAGCAGCTTAGTAGGGTCGACAGGGAATGAAAAACTGTTTTTT. This encodes CASSLVGSTGNEKLFF.

The chain combines TRBV13 with TRBJ1-6; TRBD1 agrees at 9 bases. CDR3 length: 16 residues. Per the germline V gene, CDR1 is PRHDT and CDR2 is FYEKMQ (reference sequence). Germline trimming cut 4 bases from V and 8 bases from J; bases unmatched to any gene: 9. The CDR3 DNA follows: TGTGCCAGCAGCTCAGGACAGGGGCTCGGGGATTCACCCCTCCACTTT. This translates into CASSSGQGLGDSPLHF.

The chain couples TRBV7-2 to TRBJ2-7; D perhaps matches TRBD1 (7 bases). Deletions cut 0 bases from V and 5 bases from J, with 14 bases between. CDR1 and CDR2 from the germline V gene are SGHTA and FQGNSA. The CDR3 is 15 amino acids. This CDR3 reads CASSLAQGGPDEQYF. The CDR3 DNA sequence: TGTGCCAGCAGCTTAGCTCAGGGGGGCCCCGACGAGCAGTACTTC.

The chain links TRBV19 to TRBJ2-2, with TRBD2 matching over 9 bases. Germline CDR1 and CDR2: LNHDA and SQIVND (reference sequence). The CDR3 is 17 amino acids. The trim removed 3 bases at V and 6 bases at J, leaving 11 bases unmatched. CDR3 protein: CASSIRASGANPGELFF. The CDR3 DNA reads TGTGCCAGTAGTATCCGGGCTAGCGGGGCCAATCCCGGGGAGCTGTTTTTT.

This chain joins TRBV7-2 and TRBJ2-6, with D possibly being TRBD2 (5 bases). The germline V gene has CDR1 SGHTA and CDR2 FQGNSA. The V end lost 5 bases, the J end lost 3 bases, and 14 bases lay between the germline ends. The CDR3 has 16 amino acids. The CDR3 region has the DNA TGTGCCAGCAGCCCCCCCGGGGTTTATGGGGCCAACGTCCTGACTTTC. It is translated as CASSPPGVYGANVLTF.

This chain uses TRBV11-1 with TRBJ2-7; maybe TRBD2 (5 bases). CDR1 SGHAT and CDR2 FQDESV come from the germline V gene (reference sequence). V lost 0 bases and J 6 bases, leaving 6 bases between the germline ends. CDR3 length: 12 residues. This chain's CDR3 is CASSLARGEQYF. CDR3 nucleotides: TGTGCCAGCAGCTTAGCCCGGGGCGAGCAGTACTTC. Filled out from reference TRBV11-1 and TRBJ2-7, the complete variable domain reads EAEVAQSPRYKITEKSQAVAFWCDPISGHATLYWYRQILGQGPELLVQFQDESVVDDSQLPKDRFSAERLKGVDSTLKIQPAELGDSAMYLCASSLARGEQYFGPGTRLTVT.

V gene TRBV5-5 combines with J gene TRBJ1-2, with 8 bases matching TRBD1. This CDR3 is built from 16 residues. The germline V gene has CDR1 SGHKS and CDR2 YYEKEE (reference sequence). The junction had 8 bases not matched to a gene; V was cut back by 4 bases and J by 0 bases. CDR3 bases: TGTGCCAGCAGCCAAAGCGACAGGGGAACTAACTATGGCTACACCTTC. Amino acids: CASSQSDRGTNYGYTF.

This clone was found once. The rearrangement links TRBV5-6 to TRBJ1-2; TRBD1 might be the D (6 bases). Deletions cut 2 bases from V and 3 bases from J, with 17 bases between. The CDR3 runs 16 residues. Germline CDR1 SGHDT, CDR2 YYEEEE. The CDR3 reads CASSFGLTGPHYGYTF. CDR3 nucleotides: TGTGCCAGCAGCTTCGGTCTGACAGGCCCTCACTATGGCTACACCTTC. The variable domain in full, completed from reference TRBV5-6 and TRBJ1-2, reads DAGVTQSPTHLIKTRGQQVTLRCSPKSGHDTVSWYQQALGQGPQFIFQYYEEEERQRGNFPDRFSGHQFPNYSSELNVNALLLGDSALYLCASSFGLTGPHYGYTFGSGTRLTVV.

V usage is TRBV30 and J usage is TRBJ1-2; 7 positions match TRBD1. Germline V gene lookup returns CDR1 GTSNPN and CDR2 SVGIG (reference sequence). This CDR3 comprises 14 residues. V shed 1 base and J 2 bases; nucleotides not matched to a gene: 4. Here the CDR3 reads CAWSEVRGNYGYTF. CDR3 coding DNA: TGTGCCTGGAGTGAGGTCAGGGGGAACTATGGCTACACCTTC. The whole variable domain, filled in from reference TRBV30 and TRBJ1-2, reads SQTIHQWPATLVQPVGSPLSLECTVEGTSNPNLYWYRQAAGRGLQLLFYSVGIGQISSEVPQNLSASRPQDRQFILSSKKLLLSDSGFYLCAWSEVRGNYGYTFGSGTRLTVV.

The rearrangement uses TRBV7-2 and TRBJ2-5, with a weak D call TRBD2 (5 bases). V shed 4 bases and J shed 5 bases, with 17 bases lying between them. The CDR3 runs 15 residues. From germline, CDR1 is SGHTA and CDR2 FQGNSA. CDR3 in amino acids: CASSSYERPGETQYF. CDR3 in DNA: TGTGCCAGCAGCTCCTACGAGCGACCGGGGGAGACCCAGTACTTC.